The rows below give T cell receptor beta chains drawn from one sample of a study of cytomegalovirus exposure and HLA in healthy donors. The method was immunoSEQ multiplex PCR; TCRdb's version includes in-frame clones alone and lacks a portion of them. The sample lists fewer than 130,000 clones; approximately 80% were seen once. The sample comprised PBMCs. Receptors were obtained from a female donor in good health and CMV-seropositive. Each CDR3 is given without its conserved first and last residue. Clone size is not always given. Where it is, it says once, few, many or a class for expanded clones.

CDR3aa,abundance,v_gene
ASSERDSGEQY,.,TRBV6-1
ASNRDRASYEQY,.,TRBV30
ATAIGTGGNEQY,few,TRBV6-6
ASSQGGQGTYEQY,.,TRBV14
ASGFRVAQPQH,.,TRBV5-1
ASSLARGSSNEQF,once,TRBV5-1
ASSARLAGGSIIQY,.,TRBV4-1
ASSLTSGGLYEQY,.,TRBV27
ASSLPQGNYGYT,.,TRBV28
ASRDSRYGYT,.,TRBV2
ASSLRAGGARTEAF,.,TRBV7-3
AIRGHLNTEAF,.,TRBV10-3
ASSGTGGGFYNEQF,once,TRBV5-1
ASSLNFGDTEAF,.,TRBV7-8
ASSLVRRMNTEAF,.,TRBV7-2
ASSLATGSNIQY,.,TRBV7-8
ASGVTGRNTEAF,once,TRBV19
ASSIGLGETQY,.,TRBV7-3
ASRLQGGKTEAF,few,TRBV6-5
ASSSRTGSQETQY,.,TRBV5-8
ASGSGINTQY,.,TRBV12-5
ASSLEGISQPQH,.,TRBV7-2
ASSLMTGGEQY,.,TRBV5-1
ASSQGDRDYGYT,.,TRBV4-2
ASSLFRPEGTDTLY,few,TRBV13
ASSLGLQGSYGYT,.,TRBV5-4
ASSPHGTSGVNERF,.,TRBV4-2
ASSGAGGHYNEQF,once,TRBV13
ASSSAGILYGYT,.,TRBV2
ASSGSTGETQY,.,TRBV2
ASSWEGGSGTQY,few,TRBV7-8
ASSYDRAGGYT,.,TRBV7-6
ASSKTGTVSYEQY,.,TRBV28
ASSTLSGRSGTQY,.,TRBV6-5
SAVSVNYGYT,.,TRBV29-1
ASSVGASGYEQY,.,TRBV9
ASSLTRDDEAF,.,TRBV7-2
SARSRHEAF,few,TRBV20-1
ASSGGQGASNYGYT,.,TRBV9
ASRGASTDTQY,few,TRBV6-6
AWSLFSDEQY,.,TRBV30
AISEPGQGGTEAF,once,TRBV10-3
ASTPGQGSYNEQF,.,TRBV5-1
ASREDRYTGELF,.,TRBV27
AWSLWPGYT,.,TRBV30
ASSGAGVRTGELF,.,TRBV11-3
ASGWRSGTVLQPQH,.,TRBV12-5
ASSLDRGPRGYT,.,TRBV7-2
ASSRDKIERKLF,.,TRBV4-3
ASSLTRDSLGGNEQF,few,TRBV5-1
ASSPLPGMGARRTGELF,once,TRBV14
ASSLAGGSLRAF,.,TRBV28
ASSPGTGNYGYT,.,TRBV18
ASSSSAGDSYNEQF,.,TRBV27
ASSFQQGSTYNEQF,.,TRBV28
ASSVAGGKETQY,.,TRBV6-1
ASSSQGASPQETQY,.,TRBV5-1